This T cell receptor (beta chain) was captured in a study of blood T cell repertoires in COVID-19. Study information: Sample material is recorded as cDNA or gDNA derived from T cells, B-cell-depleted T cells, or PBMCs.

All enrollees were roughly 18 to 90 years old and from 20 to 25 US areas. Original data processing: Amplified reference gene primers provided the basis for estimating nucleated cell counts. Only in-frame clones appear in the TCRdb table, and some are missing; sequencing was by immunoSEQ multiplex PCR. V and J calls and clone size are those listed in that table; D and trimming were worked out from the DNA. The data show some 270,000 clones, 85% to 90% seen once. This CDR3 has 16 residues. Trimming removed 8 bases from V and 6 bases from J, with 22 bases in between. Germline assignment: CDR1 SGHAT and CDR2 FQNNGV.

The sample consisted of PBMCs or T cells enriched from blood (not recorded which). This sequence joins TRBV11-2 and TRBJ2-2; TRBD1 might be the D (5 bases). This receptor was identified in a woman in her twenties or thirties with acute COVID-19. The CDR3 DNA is TGTGCCAGCCTGAAGGCCCCACAAGGGGTGGCCGGGGAGCTGTTTTTT. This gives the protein CASLKAPQGVAGELFF.